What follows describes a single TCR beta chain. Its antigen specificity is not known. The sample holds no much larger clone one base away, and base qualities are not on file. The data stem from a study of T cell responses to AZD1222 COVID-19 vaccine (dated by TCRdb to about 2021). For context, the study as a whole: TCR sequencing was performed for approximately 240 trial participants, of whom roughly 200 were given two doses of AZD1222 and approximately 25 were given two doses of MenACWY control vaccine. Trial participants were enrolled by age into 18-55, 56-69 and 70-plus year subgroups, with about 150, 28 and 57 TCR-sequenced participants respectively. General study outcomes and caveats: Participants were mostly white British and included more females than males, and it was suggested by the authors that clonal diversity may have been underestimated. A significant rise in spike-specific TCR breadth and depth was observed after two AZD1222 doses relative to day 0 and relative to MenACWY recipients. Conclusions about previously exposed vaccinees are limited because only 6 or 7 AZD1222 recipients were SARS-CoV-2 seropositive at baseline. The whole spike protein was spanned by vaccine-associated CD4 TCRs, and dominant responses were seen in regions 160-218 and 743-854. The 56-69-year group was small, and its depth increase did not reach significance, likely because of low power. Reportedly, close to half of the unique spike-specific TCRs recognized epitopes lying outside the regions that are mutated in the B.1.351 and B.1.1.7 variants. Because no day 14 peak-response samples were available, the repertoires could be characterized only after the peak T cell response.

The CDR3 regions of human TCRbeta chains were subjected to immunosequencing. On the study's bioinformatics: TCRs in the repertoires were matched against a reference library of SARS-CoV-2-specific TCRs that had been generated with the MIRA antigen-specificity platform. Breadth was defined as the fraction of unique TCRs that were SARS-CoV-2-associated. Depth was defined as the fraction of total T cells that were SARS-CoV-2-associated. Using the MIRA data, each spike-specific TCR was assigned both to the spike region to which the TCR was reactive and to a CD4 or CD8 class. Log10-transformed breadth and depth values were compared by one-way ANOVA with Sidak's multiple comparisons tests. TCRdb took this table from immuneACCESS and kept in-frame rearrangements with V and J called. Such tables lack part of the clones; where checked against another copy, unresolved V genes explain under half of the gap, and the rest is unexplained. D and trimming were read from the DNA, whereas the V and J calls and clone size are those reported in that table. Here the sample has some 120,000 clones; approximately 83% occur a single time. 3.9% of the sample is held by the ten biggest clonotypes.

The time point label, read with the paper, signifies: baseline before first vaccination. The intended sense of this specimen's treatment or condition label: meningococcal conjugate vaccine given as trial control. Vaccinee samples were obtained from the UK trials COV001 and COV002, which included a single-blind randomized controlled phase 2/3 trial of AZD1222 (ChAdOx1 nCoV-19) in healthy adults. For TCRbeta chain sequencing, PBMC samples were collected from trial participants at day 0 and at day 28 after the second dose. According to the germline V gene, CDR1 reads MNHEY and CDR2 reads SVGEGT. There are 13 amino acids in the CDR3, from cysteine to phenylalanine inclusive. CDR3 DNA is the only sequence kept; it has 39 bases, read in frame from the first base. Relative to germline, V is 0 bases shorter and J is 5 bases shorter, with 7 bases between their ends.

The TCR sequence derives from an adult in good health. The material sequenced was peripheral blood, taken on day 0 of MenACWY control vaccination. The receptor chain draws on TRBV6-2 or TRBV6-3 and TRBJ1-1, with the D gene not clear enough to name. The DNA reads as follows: TGTGCCAGCAGTTACTCCTTAGGGACTGAAGCTTTCTTT. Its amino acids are CASSYSLGTEAFF.